The clone carrying this T cell receptor (beta chain) has only one observation. The data are from a study of OX40 agonist ivuxolimab in advanced cancers. Looking at the study overall: Patients' therapy was ivuxolimab, an antibody that acts as an agonist of OX40 (CD134).

Some clones are missing from TCRdb's copy, which holds only in-frame ones; the method was immunoSEQ multiplex PCR. The sample lists about 51,000 clones; 88% were seen once. Unmatched junction bases numbered 10, after V lost 6 bases and J lost 6 bases. The CDR3 consists of 17 residues. From germline, CDR1 is MDHEN and CDR2 SYDVKM. This receptor was obtained from an adult with an advanced solid tumor such as melanoma, head and neck, liver or kidney cancer. Sequencing was performed on CD4+ or CD8+ T cells sorted from blood, taken in a trial of the OX40 agonist ivuxolimab. The V gene is TRBV28, the J gene TRBJ2-3; TRBD2 aligns across 15 bases. This CDR3 is CASRSPGLAGGPDTQYF. CDR3 DNA sequence: TGTGCCAGCAGGTCCCCTGGACTAGCGGGAGGGCCCGATACGCAGTATTTT.